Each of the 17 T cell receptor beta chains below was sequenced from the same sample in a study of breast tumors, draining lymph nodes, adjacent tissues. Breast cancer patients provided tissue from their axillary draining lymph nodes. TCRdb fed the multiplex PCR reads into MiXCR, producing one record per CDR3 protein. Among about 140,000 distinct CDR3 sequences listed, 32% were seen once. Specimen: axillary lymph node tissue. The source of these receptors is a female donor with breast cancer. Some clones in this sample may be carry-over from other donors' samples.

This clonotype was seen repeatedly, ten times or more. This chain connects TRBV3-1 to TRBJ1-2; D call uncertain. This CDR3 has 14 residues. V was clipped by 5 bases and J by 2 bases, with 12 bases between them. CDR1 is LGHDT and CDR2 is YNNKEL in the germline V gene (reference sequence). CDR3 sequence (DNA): TGTGCCAGCAGCTTTATGGGTTCCAACTATGGCTACACCTTC. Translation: CASSFMGSNYGYTF.

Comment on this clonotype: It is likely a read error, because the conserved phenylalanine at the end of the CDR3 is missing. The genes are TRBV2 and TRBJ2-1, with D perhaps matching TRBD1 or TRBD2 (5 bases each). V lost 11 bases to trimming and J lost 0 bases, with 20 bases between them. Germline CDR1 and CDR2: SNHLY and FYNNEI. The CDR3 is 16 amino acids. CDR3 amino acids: CADRVLSGTSYNEQFS. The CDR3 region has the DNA TGTGCCGACAGAGTCCTTTCCGGGACCTCCTACAATGAGCAGTTCTCC.

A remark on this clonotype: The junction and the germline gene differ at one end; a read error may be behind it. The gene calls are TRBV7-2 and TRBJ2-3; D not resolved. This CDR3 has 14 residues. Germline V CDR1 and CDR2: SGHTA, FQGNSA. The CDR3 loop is CASSSTASTDTQYF. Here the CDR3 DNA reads TGTGCCAGCAGTTCGACCGCGAGCACAGATACGCAGTATTTC.

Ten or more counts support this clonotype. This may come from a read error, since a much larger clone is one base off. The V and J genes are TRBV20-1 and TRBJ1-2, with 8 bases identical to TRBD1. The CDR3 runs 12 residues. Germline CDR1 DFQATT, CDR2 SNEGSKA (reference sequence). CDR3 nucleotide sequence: TGCAGTAGACAGGGACAGGACTATGGCTCCACCTTC. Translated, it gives CSRQGQDYGSTF.

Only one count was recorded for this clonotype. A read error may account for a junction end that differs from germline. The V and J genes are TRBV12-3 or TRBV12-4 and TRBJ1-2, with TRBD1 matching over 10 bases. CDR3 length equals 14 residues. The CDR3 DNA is TGTGCCAGCAGTTCCTCCGGACAGGGGGTTGGCTGCACCTTC. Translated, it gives CASSSSGQGVGCTF.

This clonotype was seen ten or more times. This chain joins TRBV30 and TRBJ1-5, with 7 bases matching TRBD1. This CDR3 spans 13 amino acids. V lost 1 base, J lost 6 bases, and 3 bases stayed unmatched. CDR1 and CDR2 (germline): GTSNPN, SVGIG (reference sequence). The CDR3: CAWSGGGTQPQHF. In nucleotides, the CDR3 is TGTGCCTGGAGTGGAGGGGGCACTCAGCCCCAGCATTTT.

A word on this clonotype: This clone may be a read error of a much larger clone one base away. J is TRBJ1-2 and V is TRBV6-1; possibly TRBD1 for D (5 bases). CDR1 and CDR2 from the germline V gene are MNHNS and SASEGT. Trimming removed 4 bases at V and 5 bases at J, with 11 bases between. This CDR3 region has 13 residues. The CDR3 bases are TGTGCCAGCAGTGTGAGGGGAGAGTATGGCTACACCTTC. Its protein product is CASSVRGEYGYTF.

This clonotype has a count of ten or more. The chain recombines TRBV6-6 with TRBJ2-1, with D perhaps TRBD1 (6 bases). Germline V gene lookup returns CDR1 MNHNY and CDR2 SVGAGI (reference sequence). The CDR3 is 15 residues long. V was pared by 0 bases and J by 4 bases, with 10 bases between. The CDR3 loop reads CASSYSGDIYNEQFF. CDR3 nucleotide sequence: TGTGCCAGCAGTTACTCGGGGGACATATACAATGAGCAGTTCTTC.

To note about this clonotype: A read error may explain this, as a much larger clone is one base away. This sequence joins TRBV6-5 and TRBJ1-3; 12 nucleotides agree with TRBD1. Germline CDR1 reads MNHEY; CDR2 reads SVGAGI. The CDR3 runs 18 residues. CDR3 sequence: CASSHSGTGGNPGNTIYF. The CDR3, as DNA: TGTGCCAGCAGTCACTCTGGGACAGGGGGCAACCCTGGAAACACCATATATTTT.

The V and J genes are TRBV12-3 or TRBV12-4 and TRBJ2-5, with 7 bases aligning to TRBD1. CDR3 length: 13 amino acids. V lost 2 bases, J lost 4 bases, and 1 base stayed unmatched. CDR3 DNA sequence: TGTGCCAGCAGTTTAAGACAGGGAGAGACCCAGTACTTC. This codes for CASSLRQGETQYF.

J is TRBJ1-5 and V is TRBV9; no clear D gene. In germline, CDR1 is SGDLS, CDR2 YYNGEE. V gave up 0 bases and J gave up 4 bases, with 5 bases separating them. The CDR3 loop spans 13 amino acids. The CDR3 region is CASSVDWNQPQHF. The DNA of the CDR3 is TGTGCCAGCAGCGTAGATTGGAATCAGCCCCAGCATTTT.

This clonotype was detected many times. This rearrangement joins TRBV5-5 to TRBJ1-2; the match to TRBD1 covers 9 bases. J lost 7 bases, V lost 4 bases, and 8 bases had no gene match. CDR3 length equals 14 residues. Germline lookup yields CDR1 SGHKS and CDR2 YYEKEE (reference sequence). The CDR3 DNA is TGTGCCAGCAGCATACAGGGGGCGCGAAGTGGCTACACCTTC. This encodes CASSIQGARSGYTF.

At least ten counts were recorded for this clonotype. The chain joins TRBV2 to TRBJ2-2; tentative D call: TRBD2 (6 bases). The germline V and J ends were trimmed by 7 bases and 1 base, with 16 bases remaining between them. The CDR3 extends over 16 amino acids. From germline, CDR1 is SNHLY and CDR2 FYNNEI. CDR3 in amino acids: CASKPTLGGNTGELFF. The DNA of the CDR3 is TGTGCCAGCAAGCCGACATTGGGGGGGAACACCGGGGAGCTGTTTTTT.

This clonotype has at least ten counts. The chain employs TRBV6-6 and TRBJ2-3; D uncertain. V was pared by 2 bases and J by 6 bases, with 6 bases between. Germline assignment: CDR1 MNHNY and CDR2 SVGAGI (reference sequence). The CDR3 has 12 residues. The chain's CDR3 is CASSYVRDTQYF. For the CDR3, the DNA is TGTGCCAGCAGTTACGTTAGGGATACGCAGTATTTT.

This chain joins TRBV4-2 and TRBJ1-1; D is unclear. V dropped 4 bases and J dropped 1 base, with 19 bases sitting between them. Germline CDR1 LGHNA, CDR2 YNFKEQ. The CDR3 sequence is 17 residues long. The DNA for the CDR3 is TGTGCCAGCAGCCGAACTAAGGGTGCGGGAACGAACACTGAAGCTTTCTTT. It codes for CASSRTKGAGTNTEAFF.

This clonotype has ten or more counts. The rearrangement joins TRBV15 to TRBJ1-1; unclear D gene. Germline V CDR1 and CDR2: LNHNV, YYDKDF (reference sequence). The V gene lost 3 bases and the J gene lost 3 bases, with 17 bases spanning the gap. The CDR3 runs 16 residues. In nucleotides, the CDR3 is TGTGCCACCAGCAGTCGTTTGGGGATGTTGGACACTGAAGCTTTCTTT. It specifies CATSSRLGMLDTEAFF.

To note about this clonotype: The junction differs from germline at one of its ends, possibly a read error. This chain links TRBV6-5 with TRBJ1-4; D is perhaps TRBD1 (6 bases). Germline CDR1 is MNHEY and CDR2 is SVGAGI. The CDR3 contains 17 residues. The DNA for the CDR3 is TGTGCCAGCAGTCACTCGTTAGCCTGCGGGGGGGGCGCAAAGCTGTTTTTT. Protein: CASSHSLACGGGAKLFF.